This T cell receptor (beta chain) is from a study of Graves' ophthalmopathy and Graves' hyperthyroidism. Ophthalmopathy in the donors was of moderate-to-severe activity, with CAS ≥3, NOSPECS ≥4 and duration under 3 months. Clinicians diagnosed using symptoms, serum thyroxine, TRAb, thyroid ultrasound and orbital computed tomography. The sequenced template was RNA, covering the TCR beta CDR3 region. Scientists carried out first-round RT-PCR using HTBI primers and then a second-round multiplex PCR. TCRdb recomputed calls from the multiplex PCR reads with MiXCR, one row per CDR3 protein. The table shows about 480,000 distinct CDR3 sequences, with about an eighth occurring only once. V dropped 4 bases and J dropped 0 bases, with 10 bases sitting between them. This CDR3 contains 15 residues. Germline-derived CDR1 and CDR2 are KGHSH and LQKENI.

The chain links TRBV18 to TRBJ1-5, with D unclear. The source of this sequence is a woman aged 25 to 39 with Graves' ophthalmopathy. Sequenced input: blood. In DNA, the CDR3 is TGTGCCAGCTCACATGGCTGGGGTAGCAATCAGCCCCAGCATTTT. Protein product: CASSHGWGSNQPQHF.